The clone carrying this T cell receptor (beta chain) was seen more than once but under ten times. The data stem from a study of T cells after yellow fever vaccination. TCRdb ran MiXCR on the 5' RACE reads and lists one entry per CDR3 protein. The sample contains some 300,000 distinct CDR3 sequences, 8.7% of which appear only once. V lost 5 bases and J lost 0, with 11 bases in between. The CDR3 loop spans 15 amino acids. CDR1 and CDR2 from the germline V gene are SGHVS and FNYEAQ. This chain uses TRBV7-6 with TRBJ2-1, with D unclear. This receptor was identified in a man between 18 and 29 years old who received the YFV17D yellow fever vaccine. The material sequenced was CD4+ T cells sorted from PBMCs, taken 5 days after the yellow fever booster vaccination. This CDR3 is CASSRAQSSYNEQFF. CDR3 bases: TGTGCCAGCAGCCGAGCACAGAGCTCCTACAATGAGCAGTTCTTC. Supplemented by reference TRBV7-6 and TRBJ2-1, the full variable domain reads GAGVSQSPRYKVTKRGQDVALRCDPISGHVSLYWYRQALGQGPEFLTYFNYEAQQDKSGLPNDRFSAERPEGSISTLTIQRTEQRDSAMYRCASSRAQSSYNEQFFGPGTRLTVL.